The 2 T cell receptor beta chains below all came from one sample that was sequenced in a study of spatial heterogeneity in lung cancer. Overall study results and limits: In tumors, expanded intratumoral alpha and beta TCR counts tracked mutation counts.

Indicated time point: sample taken at primary tumor resection. TCRdb fed the 5' RACE reads into MiXCR, producing one record per CDR3 protein. The sample carries about 10,000 distinct CDR3 sequences, approximately 12% recorded once. These receptors lack a known antigen. The sample here was lung tumor tissue, taken at surgery. The origin of the receptors is a male donor with early-stage non-small cell lung cancer.

Within the sample, this clonotype is medium-sized. The rearrangement links TRBV18 to TRBJ1-6; 7 bases are shared with TRBD1. The CDR3 covers 18 residues. V lost 3 bases, J lost 7 bases, and 15 bases stayed unmatched. CDR1 is KGHSH, CDR2 LQKENI, per germline. The CDR3 spells CASSPNVRDRGLNSPLHF. The CDR3 DNA reads TGTGCCAGCTCACCTAACGTCCGGGACAGAGGACTAAATTCACCCCTCCACTTT.

This clonotype was counted many times. V and J are TRBV3-1 and TRBJ2-7; TRBD2 matches at 14 bases. The CDR3 totals 17 residues. Trimming removed 5 bases from V and 1 base from J; junction bases left unmatched: 7. Germline V CDR1 and CDR2: LGHDT, YNNKEL (reference sequence). Here the CDR3 reads CASSAHGLAGGSYEQYF. DNA for the CDR3: TGTGCCAGCAGCGCCCATGGACTAGCGGGAGGTTCCTACGAGCAGTACTTC.